In its sample, the clone carrying this T cell receptor (beta chain) was seen many times. Antigen specificity is unknown. The record originates from a study of response to subunit inactivated influenza vaccine. Findings of the study overall: With each seasonal influenza vaccination, the authors suggested, few new T cells are recruited.

One entry per CDR3 protein results from TCRdb running MiXCR on the RT-PCR reads. The sample yields 590,000 or so distinct CDR3 sequences, around 15% seen once. Trimming took off 4 bases at V and 4 bases at J, with 17 bases between the two ends. The germline CDR1 and CDR2 sequences are WSHSY and SAAADI. The CDR3 covers 15 residues. Sequenced material: PBMCs from blood, taken 14 days before vaccination. The TCR originated in a man aged 45-65 years who received an inactivated influenza vaccine. The rearrangement links TRBV10-2 to TRBJ2-7, with D possibly being TRBD1 or TRBD2 (5 bases each). The CDR3 region is CASSARWGSVYEQYF. The CDR3 bases are TGCGCCAGCAGTGCACGCTGGGGGTCTGTATACGAGCAGTACTTC.